Sequencing of this T cell receptor (beta chain) was carried out in a study of blood T cell repertoires in COVID-19. On the study more broadly: Samples taken during acute and convalescent COVID-19 were collected in the United States, Italy and Spain. Sample material is recorded as cDNA or gDNA derived from T cells, B-cell-depleted T cells, or PBMCs.

Authors' methods: For nucleated cells, counts were estimated from reference gene primer amplification. Profiling relied on immunoSEQ multiplex PCR, and the TCRdb table lists in-frame clones only, not all of them. The D gene and trimming were derived from the DNA, and the V and J assignments and clone size from that table. The sample contains about 120,000 clones, 79% of which appear only once. This CDR3 has 15 amino acids. Germline CDR1 reads SNHLY; CDR2 reads FYNNEI. Trimming cost V 6 bases and J 6 bases; bases outside gene matches: 8. This chain uses TRBV2 with TRBJ2-1, with 10 bases lining up with TRBD1. The source is a woman older than 75 with acute or convalescent COVID-19. The sample comprised peripheral blood. In DNA, the CDR3 is TGTGCCAGCAGGTATGGACAGGGGGACCTCAATGAGCAGTTCTTC. Translating it yields CASRYGQGDLNEQFF.